Listed below are T cell receptor beta chains from one sample, sequenced in a study of radiotherapy plus CTLA-4 blockade in lung cancer. Here immunoSEQ multiplex PCR was the method, and the copy in TCRdb shows in-frame clones only, minus some. Among around 110,000 clones, 81% were seen once, and the ten largest hold 2.5% to 3.5%. The starting material was peripheral blood, obtained from a patient treated with radiotherapy plus ipilimumab. The receptor set was obtained from a human donor with non-small cell lung cancer that progressed on radiotherapy plus ipilimumab. Some clones in this sample may be carry-over from other donors' samples. CDR3s include the opening cysteine and the closing phenylalanine or tryptophan. The order of the fields is clone size, D gene, V gene, J gene, CDR3 DNA, CDR3 protein. The D gene is left open where the match is weak. Some rows mark clone size as missing; the rest say once, few, many or name a class of expanded clone.

>.|.|TRBV10-3|TRBJ1-1
TGTGCCATCATGGGCCGCCCGGGGGTCATGAACACTGAAGCTTTCTTT
CAIMGRPGVMNTEAFF
>few|TRBD1|TRBV2|TRBJ1-2
TGTGCCAGCAGTCCCGCGACAGGGGTCTGGTCCAGGGATGGCTACACCTTC
CASSPATGVWSRDGYTF
>.|.|TRBV29-1|TRBJ2-2
TGCAGCTGTCAGGGTTCGAGCGCCGGGGAGCTGTTTTTT
CSCQGSSAGELFF
>once|.|TRBV19|TRBJ1-4
TGTGCCAGTAGTGGCCAGACCGGTGGTGAAAAACTGTTTTTT
CASSGQTGGEKLFF
>.|.|TRBV7-6|TRBJ1-1
TGTGCCAGCAGCCTAGTGACTGGGCGAGCTTTCTTT
CASSLVTGRAFF
>.|.|TRBV5-1|TRBJ1-3
TGCGCCAGCGCCACGGGTACTCCTCCGGGAAACACCATATATTTT
CASATGTPPGNTIYF
>.|.|TRBV12-5|TRBJ1-5
TGTGCTAGTGGTTTGGTAAAAGTCAGAGGACGGACTAATCAGCCCCAGCATTTT
CASGLVKVRGRTNQPQHF
>.|.|TRBV28|TRBJ1-2
TGTGCCAGCAGTTTATATGGGTATGGCTACACCTTC
CASSLYGYGYTF
>.|.|TRBV5-1|TRBJ2-5
TGCGCCAGCAGCTTACAAGGGACCGGGACACAGGAGACCCAGTACTTC
CASSLQGTGTQETQYF
>.|.|TRBV4-3|TRBJ1-4
TGCGCCAGCAGCCGACTTGGTGGCGAGGAAAAACTGTTTTTT
CASSRLGGEEKLFF
>.|.|TRBV2|TRBJ2-7
TGTGCCAGCAGTTTCCAAGGTTACGAGCAGTACTTC
CASSFQGYEQYF
>.|.|TRBV19|TRBJ1-5
TGTGCCAGTAGTATAGATCCAGTAGAGTCCCAGAGAGACAATCAGCCCCAGCATTTT
CASSIDPVESQRDNQPQHF
>.|.|TRBV4-1|TRBJ1-1
TGCGCCAGCAGCCAAGGGACAAGGGTGATGAACACTGAAGCTTTCTTT
CASSQGTRVMNTEAFF
>.|TRBD1|TRBV7-2|TRBJ1-2
TGTGCCAGCAGCATAGACAGGGAGGATGGCTACACCTTC
CASSIDREDGYTF
>.|.|TRBV7-9|TRBJ2-2
TGTGCCAGCACTCAGCGTTCCACGAACACCGGGGAGCTGTTTTTT
CASTQRSTNTGELFF
>.|.|TRBV7-3|TRBJ1-1
TGTGCCAGCAGTAAAAGAGGGAGCCGAATGAACACTGAAGCTTTCTTT
CASSKRGSRMNTEAFF
>.|.|TRBV5-1|TRBJ2-2
TGCGCCAGCAGCTTGTTAGGGACGGCGAACACCGGGGAGCTGTTTTTT
CASSLLGTANTGELFF
>.|.|TRBV6-5|TRBJ1-5
TGTGCCAGCAGTTACGTCCAGACCAATCAGCCCCAGCATTTT
CASSYVQTNQPQHF
>.|TRBD1|TRBV9|TRBJ2-4
TGTGCCAGCAGCTCTCGGGACAGGGCTTCCGTAGCCAAAAACATTCAGTACTTC
CASSSRDRASVAKNIQYF
>.|.|TRBV18|TRBJ2-1
TGTGCCAGCTCACCACCGGGCACGAGCTCCTACAATGAGCAGTTCTTC
CASSPPGTSSYNEQFF
>.|.|TRBV28|TRBJ2-1
TGTGCCAGCAGCCCGACAGGGACTTACTACAATGAGCAGTTCTTC
CASSPTGTYYNEQFF
>.|.|TRBV25-1|TRBJ2-3
TGTGCCAGCAGTCTAGGACTAATCTGGGATACGCAGTATTTT
CASSLGLIWDTQYF
>.|.|TRBV28|TRBJ1-5
TGTGCCAGCAGTCACCCTACAGGGTCTCATCAGCCCCAGCATTTT
CASSHPTGSHQPQHF
>.|.|TRBV5-4|TRBJ2-1
TGTGCCAGCAGCTTGGGGTTTAGCTCCTACAATGAGCAGTTCTTC
CASSLGFSSYNEQFF
>.|.|TRBV6-5|TRBJ1-2
TGTGCCAGCAGGAAAAAGGGAGGTGGTGGACATGGCTACACCTTC
CASRKKGGGGHGYTF
>.|.|TRBV25-1|TRBJ1-4
TGTGCCAGCAGTGCGAGGGTGGTCAGTGAAAAACTGTTTTTT
CASSARVVSEKLFF
>.|TRBD2|TRBV5-1|TRBJ2-1
TGCGCCAGCATGCGGGGGGGCGGCGACACCTTATACAATGAGCAGTTCTTC
CASMRGGGDTLYNEQFF
>few|.|TRBV19|TRBJ1-2
TGTGCCAGTAGTATCTCGGCCCCAGGGGACTATGGCTACACCTTC
CASSISAPGDYGYTF
>few|.|TRBV6-6|TRBJ1-4
TGTGCCAGCAGTTACTTAGGGGGATCTAATGAAAAACTGTTTTTT
CASSYLGGSNEKLFF
>.|TRBD1|TRBV7-2|TRBJ1-4
TGTGCCAGCAGCTTCAGGGGGCCGACAGCTGAAAAACTGTTTTTT
CASSFRGPTAEKLFF
>few|.|TRBV19|TRBJ1-1
TGTGCCAGTAGTCCAGGGCTGACTGAAGCTTTCTTT
CASSPGLTEAFF
>.|.|TRBV7-2|TRBJ2-5
TGTGCCAGCAGCCGTGGTAGCTTCCAAGAGACCCAGTACTTC
CASSRGSFQETQYF
>.|.|TRBV27|TRBJ2-5
TGTGCCAGCAGTTTATCGAGACAACGCCAAGAGACCCAGTACTTC
CASSLSRQRQETQYF
>.|TRBD1|TRBV27|TRBJ1-1
TGTGCCAGCAGTTTAAACAGGGGGACCATTATGAACACTGAAGCTTTCTTT
CASSLNRGTIMNTEAFF
>.|TRBD2|TRBV7-3|TRBJ2-1
TGTGCCAGCAGCTTAACAGGGAGGGAATACAATGAGCAGTTCTTC
CASSLTGREYNEQFF
>.|.|TRBV5-1|TRBJ1-5
TGCGCCAGCAGCTTAGGAGTCTCACAGGGTGATCAGCCCCAGCATTTT
CASSLGVSQGDQPQHF
>.|.|TRBV7-9|TRBJ2-6
TGTGCCAGCAGCCCTACTCTGGGTGGGGCCAACGTCCTGACTTTC
CASSPTLGGANVLTF
>.|.|TRBV4-2|TRBJ1-5
TGTGCCAGCAGCCAAGATCGTCAGGATCAGCCCCAGCATTTT
CASSQDRQDQPQHF
>.|.|TRBV7-3|TRBJ2-7
TGTGCCAGCAGCTTAAGCCCTGAAAGCTCCTACGAGCAGTACTTC
CASSLSPESSYEQYF
>once|TRBD1|TRBV9|TRBJ2-7
TGTGCCAGCAGTTATGGACAGGGGGCAGGTGAGCAGTACTTC
CASSYGQGAGEQYF
>.|TRBD2|TRBV6-5|TRBJ2-5
TGTGCCAGCAGTTACCCTGGGGAGGGTGAGACCCAGTACTTC
CASSYPGEGETQYF
>few|.|TRBV13|TRBJ2-4
TGTGCCAGCAGCCCTCCTAGACGATTCCCCCCCAAAAACATTCAGTACTTC
CASSPPRRFPPKNIQYF
>.|.|TRBV4-2|TRBJ2-2
TGTGCCAGCAGCCACTATAACACCGGGGAGCTGTTTTTT
CASSHYNTGELFF
>.|TRBD1|TRBV5-1|TRBJ1-6
TGCGCCAGCGGGGACAGAGATAATTCACCCCTCCACTTT
CASGDRDNSPLHF
>few|.|TRBV2|TRBJ1-5
TGTGCCAGCAGTGAAGTAGGTTATGAGGGCAATCAGCCCCAGCATTTT
CASSEVGYEGNQPQHF
>.|.|TRBV18|TRBJ2-7
TGTGCCAGCTCACCGCCCAGCACCTACGAGCAGTACTTC
CASSPPSTYEQYF
>.|.|TRBV5-4|TRBJ1-4
TGTGCCAGCAGCTACGGGGGGGAAAAACTGTTTTTT
CASSYGGEKLFF
>.|.|TRBV25-1|TRBJ1-5
TGTGCCAGCAGAGCCAGGGTACTCTATCAGCCCCAGCATTTT
CASRARVLYQPQHF
>.|.|TRBV18|TRBJ2-5
TGTGCCAGCTCACCGAGGTCGGAGACCCAGTACTTC
CASSPRSETQYF
>.|.|TRBV5-1|TRBJ2-5
TGCGCCAGCAGCCGGACAGTCCAAGAGACCCAGTACTTC
CASSRTVQETQYF
>.|TRBD1|TRBV28|TRBJ1-6
TGTGCCAGCAGTTTCTCCGGACAGGTACACTATAATTCACCCCTCCACTTT
CASSFSGQVHYNSPLHF
>.|.|TRBV7-9|TRBJ2-3
TGTGCCAGTCACACGAGGAGCACAGATACGCAGTATTTT
CASHTRSTDTQYF
>few|.|TRBV4-3|TRBJ1-3
TGCGCCAGCAGCCAAGGGTCACAGGGAGACACCATATATTTT
CASSQGSQGDTIYF
>.|.|TRBV9|TRBJ1-3
TGTGCCAGCAGCGTTTCCTTTGGTGCTGGAAACACCATATATTTT
CASSVSFGAGNTIYF
>once|.|TRBV10-1|TRBJ1-2
TGCGCCAGCACTCCGAGGGCCTATGGCTACACCTTC
CASTPRAYGYTF